The rows below give T cell receptor beta chains drawn from one sample of a study of blood T cell repertoires in COVID-19. The assay was immunoSEQ multiplex PCR, and TCRdb's table has in-frame clones only and misses some. The table shows under 350,000 clones, with roughly 85% occurring only once. The material sequenced was peripheral blood. These receptors all come from a human donor in a cohort sampled during active COVID-19. Both conserved end residues are part of each CDR3. A D gene is named only where the DNA matches it firmly. The size field is filled for only some rows; it gives once, few, many or a size class.

V: TRBV7-3
D: NA
size: NA
J: TRBJ2-2
DNA: TGTGCCAGCAGCCCCGGGAGCACGACCGGGGAGCTGTTTTTT
CDR3: CASSPGSTTGELFF

V: TRBV15
D: NA
size: NA
J: TRBJ2-5
DNA: TGTGCCACCAGCAGAGCGGGAAACCAAGAGACCCAGTACTTC
CDR3: CATSRAGNQETQYF

V: TRBV4-1
D: NA
size: NA
J: TRBJ1-6
DNA: TGCGCCAGCAGCCAAGCGTTCTTACAGGGTTGGTCACCCCTCCACTTT
CDR3: CASSQAFLQGWSPLHF

V: TRBV13
D: NA
size: NA
J: TRBJ1-2
DNA: TGTGCCAGCAGCTTGGGGGCCAGGGGCGCCGCTAACTATGGCTACACCTTC
CDR3: CASSLGARGAANYGYTF

V: TRBV2
D: TRBD1
size: once
J: TRBJ1-3
DNA: TGTGCCAGCAGTTGGACAGGGGGCGAAGGTTATGGAAACACCATATATTTT
CDR3: CASSWTGGEGYGNTIYF

V: TRBV7-9
D: NA
size: once
J: TRBJ2-2
DNA: TGTGCCAGCAGCTTAGCGCTGGGGGGGCTCAACACCGGGGAGCTGTTTTTT
CDR3: CASSLALGGLNTGELFF

V: TRBV7-9
D: NA
size: NA
J: TRBJ2-2
DNA: TGTGCCAGCAGTTGGACAAACACCGGGGAGCTGTTTTTT
CDR3: CASSWTNTGELFF

V: TRBV6-6
D: TRBD1
size: NA
J: TRBJ1-2
DNA: TGTGCCAGCAGTTATGCCGACAGGGCCTATGGCTACACCTTC
CDR3: CASSYADRAYGYTF

V: TRBV7-9
D: TRBD2
size: NA
J: TRBJ2-1
DNA: TGTGCCAGCAGCTTGATGGCCGGGACTAGCTACAATGAGCAGTTCTTC
CDR3: CASSLMAGTSYNEQFF

V: TRBV19
D: TRBD2
size: NA
J: TRBJ2-1
DNA: TGTGCCAGTAGTGAGGGACTAGCGGGAGGGCCGGGGCAGTTCTTC
CDR3: CASSEGLAGGPGQFF

V: TRBV18
D: NA
size: NA
J: TRBJ2-2
DNA: TGTGCCAGCTCAGAAGACAGATGGAACACCGGGGAGCTGTTTTTT
CDR3: CASSEDRWNTGELFF

V: TRBV6-4
D: TRBD1
size: once
J: TRBJ2-1
DNA: TGTGCCAGCAGTGACTCGAGGCCCGGCCAGGGGGTGTTCTACAATGAGCAGTTCTTC
CDR3: CASSDSRPGQGVFYNEQFF

V: TRBV29-1
D: NA
size: once
J: TRBJ2-1
DNA: TGCAGCGTTGATCGACAGGTTCTGAACAATGAGCAGTTCTTC
CDR3: CSVDRQVLNNEQFF

V: TRBV19
D: TRBD1
size: NA
J: TRBJ2-2
DNA: TGTGCCAGTAGACGGACAGGGTCTGACACCGGGGAGCTGTTTTTT
CDR3: CASRRTGSDTGELFF

V: TRBV19
D: TRBD1
size: NA
J: TRBJ2-2
DNA: TGTGCCAGTAGTATCCAGGGGGCGGGCGGGGAGCTGTTTTTT
CDR3: CASSIQGAGGELFF

V: TRBV4-3
D: TRBD1
size: NA
J: TRBJ1-2
DNA: TGCGCCAGCAGCCAAGATTGGACAGGGCGAGGCTACACCTTC
CDR3: CASSQDWTGRGYTF

V: TRBV28
D: NA
size: NA
J: TRBJ2-2
DNA: TGTGCCAGCAGTGGGTTCGTGGGAGTTCCCACCGGGGAGCTGTTTTTT
CDR3: CASSGFVGVPTGELFF

V: TRBV19
D: TRBD2
size: NA
J: TRBJ2-5
DNA: TGTGCCAGTAGTACAGGACTAGCGACAATTACGGAGACCCAGTACTTC
CDR3: CASSTGLATITETQYF

V: TRBV3-1/TRBV3-2
D: NA
size: NA
J: TRBJ2-7
DNA: TGTGCCAGCAGCCAAGAAGCAGCGCGAACGGTGTACTTC
CDR3: CASSQEAARTVYF

V: TRBV4-1
D: NA
size: once
J: TRBJ1-5
DNA: TGCGCCAGCAGCTTTACTCGGGGAGAGCCCCAGCATTTT
CDR3: CASSFTRGEPQHF

V: TRBV6-2/TRBV6-3
D: TRBD1
size: NA
J: TRBJ2-7
DNA: TGTGCCAGCAGTTACTCGGACAGGGGCGGCCAAAATCTGGTTTACGAGCAGTACTTC
CDR3: CASSYSDRGGQNLVYEQYF

V: TRBV6-6
D: NA
size: NA
J: TRBJ1-3
DNA: TGTGCCAGCATACAGAGCTCTGGAAACACCATATATTTT
CDR3: CASIQSSGNTIYF

V: TRBV11-3
D: NA
size: NA
J: TRBJ2-1
DNA: TGTGCCAGCAGCTTTCAGGGGGGCAATGAGCAGTTCTTC
CDR3: CASSFQGGNEQFF

V: TRBV11-2
D: TRBD1
size: NA
J: TRBJ2-4
DNA: TGTGCCAGCAGCCCTAGTCTCAGGGGGCGGCTTTACGAGAAAAACATTCAGTACTTC
CDR3: CASSPSLRGRLYEKNIQYF

V: TRBV3-1/TRBV3-2
D: NA
size: few
J: TRBJ1-4
DNA: TGTGCCAGCAGCCAAGTTTGGCGGCAATCTAATGAAAAACTGTTTTTT
CDR3: CASSQVWRQSNEKLFF

V: TRBV6-2/TRBV6-3
D: NA
size: NA
J: TRBJ2-2
DNA: TGTGCCAGCAGTCGAGGGGGGGAGCAGCTGTTTTTT
CDR3: CASSRGGEQLFF

V: TRBV24-1
D: TRBD1
size: NA
J: TRBJ2-7
DNA: TGTGCCACTTCGTCGTCCGGGACAGGGCCATACGAGCAGTACTTC
CDR3: CATSSSGTGPYEQYF

V: TRBV5-1
D: NA
size: NA
J: TRBJ2-2
DNA: TGCGCCAGCAGCCGTCTCCGGCAGGGTGCGAACACCGGGGAGCTGTTTTTT
CDR3: CASSRLRQGANTGELFF

V: TRBV27
D: TRBD1
size: NA
J: TRBJ1-1
DNA: TGTGCCAGCAGTTTATATCCCCCGACAGGGGGTTACACTGAAGCTTTCTTT
CDR3: CASSLYPPTGGYTEAFF

V: TRBV4-3
D: NA
size: NA
J: TRBJ1-1
DNA: TGCGCCAGCAGCCAAGATCTTACGGGATCGGAAGCTTTCTTT
CDR3: CASSQDLTGSEAFF

V: TRBV6-2/TRBV6-3
D: NA
size: NA
J: TRBJ1-1
DNA: TGTGCCAGCAGTTTCGGACAGATTGAAGCTTTCTTT
CDR3: CASSFGQIEAFF